Sequencing of this TCR beta chain was carried out in a study of blood T cells in healthy people across ages. Trimming took off 2 bases at V and 2 bases at J, with 10 bases between the two ends. The germline CDR1 and CDR2 sequences are SGHVS and FQNEAQ. This CDR3 is 14 amino acids long. For the second PCR, which ran for about 6 to 11 cycles, a sample-barcoded 5' primer and a J-beta primer mix were used. TCRdb fed the 5' RACE reads into MiXCR, producing one record per CDR3 protein. This sample has roughly 900,000 distinct CDR3 sequences; around 30% occur once, and the top ten carry 17%. This chain connects TRBV7-8 to TRBJ2-7; D possibly uses TRBD1 or TRBD2 (5 bases each). The receptor was isolated from an elderly woman in good health. What was sequenced was blood. The DNA for the CDR3 is TGTGCCAGCAGCTTAAGGGACGGGACCTACGAGCAGTACTTC. Residues: CASSLRDGTYEQYF.